This T cell receptor (beta chain) was sequenced for a study of human versus mouse CDR3 diversity and MHC coevolution. Across the whole study: Valid reads per sample ranged from roughly 5.5 x 10^6 to 1.8 x 10^7. Study-wide findings and caveats: Human CDR3s averaged more deletions and insertions than mouse CDR3s.

TCRdb's table, derived via immunoSEQ multiplex PCR, lists solely in-frame clones and lacks some. The data contain about 81,000 clones, about 94% of them singletons. Remarks on this clone: Antigen unknown.

With V trimmed by 10 bases and J by 7 bases, 9 bases remained unmatched. CDR3 length: 14 residues. Germline lookup yields CDR1 ENHRY and CDR2 SYGVKD. Naive CD4 T cells, CD45RO-negative and CD62L-positive, were flow-sorted from PBMCs. The TCR sequence derives from a person aged 25 to 69 in good health. The chain couples TRBV10-3 to TRBJ2-1; 11 bases match TRBD1. The sequenced material came from naive CD4+ T cells from blood. Indicated subset: CD45RO-negative CD62L-positive naive CD4 T cells. The CDR3 DNA is TGTGCCACTATCGACCGGGACAGGGGGAATGAGCAGTTCTTC. Protein sequence: CATIDRDRGNEQFF.